This is a list of T cell receptor beta chains from one sample in a study of Ad26.COV2.S vaccination and SARS-CoV-2 variants. Repertoires were generated with immunoSEQ multiplex PCR, while TCRdb's copy carries only in-frame clones and drops some. Of hundreds of thousands of clones in the sample, around 90% are singletons; the top ten hold more than 10%. This sample comprised peripheral blood, obtained in a trial of Ad26.COV2.S vaccine versus placebo. The receptor set was obtained from a person between 18 and 59 years old who received the Ad26.COV2.S COVID-19 vaccine or a placebo. The CDR3 runs from the conserved cysteine through the conserved F or W. The D gene is left open where the match is weak. Clone size appears in some rows only: once, few, many, or a class for an expanded clone.

TRBD2 - TRBJ2-1 TRBV12-3/TRBV12-4 TGTGCCAGCAGCGGACTAGTAAGAAATGAGCAGTTCTTC CASSGLVRNEQFF
- - TRBJ2-1 TRBV9 TGTGCCAGCAGCGTAGATGGCGGGCCTTACAATGAGCAGTTCTTC CASSVDGGPYNEQFF
TRBD2 - TRBJ2-1 TRBV27 TGTGCCAGCAGACAAGGGACTAGCGGGAGGGGTGAGCAGTTCTTC CASRQGTSGRGEQFF
TRBD2 - TRBJ2-1 TRBV3-1/TRBV3-2 TGTGCCAGCAGCCGCGGACTAGCGGGCCTAAACAATGAGCAGTTCTTC CASSRGLAGLNNEQFF
TRBD2 - TRBJ2-1 TRBV7-9 TGTGCCAGCAGATCGATAGCGGGAGGGTACAATGAGCAGTTCTTC CASRSIAGGYNEQFF
- - TRBJ2-7 TRBV28 TGTGCCAGCAGACCGGGACACAACTACGAGCAGTACTTC CASRPGHNYEQYF
TRBD1 - TRBJ2-3 TRBV29-1 TGCAGCGTTAGACAGGGGGCACCCACAGATACGCAGTATTTT CSVRQGAPTDTQYF
TRBD1 - TRBJ2-2 TRBV6-5 TGTGCCAGCAGTTCCGGACAGGGGGACGGGGAGCTGTTTTTT CASSSGQGDGELFF
TRBD2 - TRBJ2-7 TRBV7-2 TGTGCCAGCAGCTTATATAGGGCGGGGGCCTACGAGCAGTACTTC CASSLYRAGAYEQYF
- - TRBJ1-3 TRBV5-1 TGCGCCAGCAGCCGGAATTGGGGGGCCGGAAACACCATATATTTT CASSRNWGAGNTIYF
- - TRBJ1-5 TRBV15 TGTGCCACCAGCAGAGATGGGGGAAAGAATCAGCCCCAGCATTTT CATSRDGGKNQPQHF
- - TRBJ2-2 TRBV7-2 TGTGCCAGCAGCCAAGGGGGTTTGTACACCGGGGAGCTGTTTTTT CASSQGGLYTGELFF
- - TRBJ2-3 TRBV4-3 TGCGCCAGCAGCCAAGAGGGCAGGCCCACAGATACGCAGTATTTT CASSQEGRPTDTQYF
- - TRBJ2-7 TRBV19 TGTGCCAGTAGTATATACGGGATCTCCTACGAGCAGTACTTC CASSIYGISYEQYF
- - TRBJ2-3 TRBV7-2 TGTGCCAGCAGCCCCCCTCGGGGGACGACAGATACGCAGTATTTT CASSPPRGTTDTQYF
- - TRBJ2-2 TRBV5-1 TGCGCCAGCAGCTCCCGGGGCCCATCGAACACCGGGGAGCTGTTTTTT CASSSRGPSNTGELFF
- - TRBJ1-1 TRBV28 TGTGCCAGCAGGGGGGCGAGAGGGGTCGCCACTGAAGCTTTCTTT CASRGARGVATEAFF
- - TRBJ2-3 TRBV3-1/TRBV3-2 TGTGCCAGCAGCCCCCCGGGGGCCTCAGATACGCAGTATTTT CASSPPGASDTQYF
- - TRBJ2-1 TRBV6-1 TGTGCCAGCAGTGATCACCGCGGAAGCTCCTACAATGAGCAGTTCTTC CASSDHRGSSYNEQFF
TRBD2 - TRBJ2-1 TRBV5-1 TGCGCCAGCAGCTTGCCACTAGCGGGAGGGCCAGATGAGCAGTTCTTC CASSLPLAGGPDEQFF
- - TRBJ2-2 TRBV13 TGTGCCAGCAGCCCGATCACCGGGGAGCTGTTTTTT CASSPITGELFF
- - TRBJ1-5 TRBV7-9 TGTGCCAGCAGCCTCACTGGACAGCCTCATCAGCCCCAGCATTTT CASSLTGQPHQPQHF
- - TRBJ2-7 TRBV25-1 TGTGCCAGCAGTGACCGGCGGGAGCAGTACTTC CASSDRREQYF
- once TRBJ2-3 TRBV7-8 TGTGCCAGCAGCCGCCAGGGGGGAAGTTACTACACAGATACGCAGTATTTT CASSRQGGSYYTDTQYF
- - TRBJ2-7 TRBV18 TGTGCCAGCTCACCATCGACCGAGTCTAGCTACGAGCAGTACTTC CASSPSTESSYEQYF
- - TRBJ1-2 TRBV24-1 TGTGCCACCAGTGGAGGACAGACCCCATGGAACTATGGCTACACCTTC CATSGGQTPWNYGYTF
- - TRBJ2-7 TRBV5-8 TGTGCCAGCAGCTTGTCAGCAAGCGCCACGGGCTACGAGCAGTACTTC CASSLSASATGYEQYF
TRBD1 - TRBJ2-7 TRBV11-2 TGTGCCAGCAGCCGGGACAGCTACGAGCAGTACTTC CASSRDSYEQYF
- - TRBJ2-1 TRBV19 TGTGCCAGTAGTGGGAGGTTAGGGGGACAGTTATACAATGAGCAGTTCTTC CASSGRLGGQLYNEQFF
- - TRBJ1-2 TRBV28 TGTGCCAGCAGTTTAGGCGGCAGGGCCCGTGGTGGCTACACCTTC CASSLGGRARGGYTF
- - TRBJ1-2 TRBV6-2/TRBV6-3 TGTGCCAGCAGTTACGCGGGCCACTATGGCTACACCTTC CASSYAGHYGYTF
- - TRBJ2-7 TRBV6-5 TGTGCCAGCAGGGGGACTTCAAAGGCCTACGAGCAGTACTTC CASRGTSKAYEQYF
- - TRBJ2-5 TRBV12-3/TRBV12-4 TGTGCCAGCAGTGTCTGGATCCAAGAGACCCAGTACTTC CASSVWIQETQYF
TRBD2 - TRBJ2-6 TRBV5-1 TGCGCCAGCAGCTTGGTTAGGGGGACTAGCTCTGGGGCCAACGTCCTGACTTTC CASSLVRGTSSGANVLTF
TRBD2 - TRBJ2-7 TRBV4-3 TGCGCCAGCAGCCGCACGACTAGCGGCTCCTACGAGCAGTACTTC CASSRTTSGSYEQYF
- - TRBJ1-4 TRBV9 TGTGCCAGCAGCGTTTCCGGAACTAATGAAAAACTGTTTTTT CASSVSGTNEKLFF
TRBD1 - TRBJ1-1 TRBV7-2 TGTGCCAGCAGCCCTCCGGGACAGGGGACGGCGAACACTGAAGCTTTCTTT CASSPPGQGTANTEAFF
- - TRBJ2-1 TRBV7-3 TGTGCCAGCAGCTTAGGAAGGACTCCCTACAATGAGCAGTTCTTC CASSLGRTPYNEQFF
TRBD1 - TRBJ2-6 TRBV2 TGTGCCAGCAGTGCGGGACAGGGCCGTCATGGGGCCAACGTCCTGACTTTC CASSAGQGRHGANVLTF
TRBD2 - TRBJ2-3 TRBV7-8 TGTGCCAGCAGCCCCCCTAGCGGGAGGGCCGGAGATACGCAGTATTTT CASSPPSGRAGDTQYF
- - TRBJ2-3 TRBV4-1 TGCGCCAGCAGCCATTTAGACAGCACAGATACGCAGTATTTT CASSHLDSTDTQYF
- - TRBJ2-7 TRBV27 TGTGCCAGCAGTTTATCGAGTCCGTATTCGGCTTCCTACGAGCAGTACTTC CASSLSSPYSASYEQYF
- - TRBJ2-2 TRBV9 TGTGCCAGCAGCCCCACAGTCACCGGGGAGCTGTTTTTT CASSPTVTGELFF
TRBD1 - TRBJ1-2 TRBV3-1/TRBV3-2 TGTGCCAGCAGCCTCGTCCCGGGACAGTACCATGGCTACACCTTC CASSLVPGQYHGYTF
- - TRBJ1-6 TRBV6-5 TGTGCCAGCAGTTACTCGGGGGGGAATAATTCACCCCTCCACTTT CASSYSGGNNSPLHF
- - TRBJ2-5 TRBV7-9 TGTGCCAGCAGCTCCGTATCGGGGGGCATGGGAGAGACCCAGTACTTC CASSSVSGGMGETQYF
TRBD1 - TRBJ1-1 TRBV7-8 TGTGCCAGCAGCACTGGACAGGGCTTGAACACTGAAGCTTTCTTT CASSTGQGLNTEAFF
- - TRBJ2-7 TRBV6-5 TGTGCCAGCAGCCGGGAGTTTAATTACGAGCAGTACTTC CASSREFNYEQYF
- - TRBJ2-7 TRBV6-2/TRBV6-3 TGTGCCAGCAGTTACGACTTGTCCTACGAGCAGTACTTC CASSYDLSYEQYF
- - TRBJ1-2 TRBV7-9 TGTGCCAGCAGCCCTTCGGAAAGCTATGGCTACACCTTC CASSPSESYGYTF
- - TRBJ2-1 TRBV5-1 TGCGCCAGCAGCTTGGAATCTATTGGGTCTGGGGTGGATGAGCAGTTCTTC CASSLESIGSGVDEQFF
- - TRBJ2-4 TRBV7-3 TGTGCCAGCAGCCACGCCAAGGGAAACATTCAGTACTTC CASSHAKGNIQYF